The next 6 T cell receptor beta chains were all read from a single sample in a study of patients and donors after allogeneic stem cell transplantation. Via MiXCR, TCRdb re-called the RT-PCR reads, giving one row per CDR3 protein. The sample lists 80,000 to 90,000 distinct CDR3 sequences, around 48% seen once, with 60% to 65% in the top ten. Sequenced input: blood, either unsorted or a sorted T cell fraction (not recorded which). All receptors derive from a human donor who was either an allogeneic HSCT recipient or a stem cell or donor lymphocyte infusion donor (not recorded which). It is not recorded whose cells these are; they may come from a transplant donor.

A few counts support this clonotype. The genes are TRBV4-3 and TRBJ1-2; D remains unclear. CDR1 LGHNA and CDR2 YSLEER come from the germline V gene. With 0 bases removed from V and 0 bases from J, the gap between germline ends came to 17 bases. The CDR3 is 18 amino acids. Written as DNA, the CDR3 is TGCGCCAGCAGCCAAGATGGGCGACACCTACGACCTAACTATGGCTACACCTTC. Translated, it gives CASSQDGRHLRPNYGYTF.

The chain couples TRBV18 to TRBJ2-1; D call uncertain. CDR3 length: 14 amino acids. With 0 bases removed from V and 6 bases from J, the gap between germline ends came to 9 bases. CDR1 and CDR2 (germline): KGHSH, LQKENI. The CDR3 here is CASSPPTVGNEQFF. CDR3 bases: TGTGCCAGCTCACCACCGACGGTTGGCAATGAGCAGTTCTTC.

This clonotype was observed a handful of times. The chain links TRBV5-1 to TRBJ1-1; weak D call: TRBD1 (5 bases). CDR3 length: 13 residues. Looked up from germline, CDR1 is SGHRS and CDR2 is YFSETQ. V was trimmed by 4 bases and J by 4 bases, leaving 11 bases between them. This CDR3 is CASSPRQFTEAFF. The CDR3, as DNA: TGCGCCAGCAGCCCAAGACAGTTCACTGAAGCTTTCTTT.

This chain links TRBV28 with TRBJ1-1, with 11 nucleotides matching TRBD1. Unmatched junction bases numbered 8, after V lost 5 bases and J lost 6 bases. This CDR3 is built from 15 residues. CDR1 is MDHEN and CDR2 is SYDVKM in the germline V gene. The CDR3 loop reads CASSAKGQGGAEAFF. In DNA, the CDR3 is TGTGCCAGCAGTGCAAAGGGACAGGGGGGCGCTGAAGCTTTCTTT.

The chain carries TRBV30 and TRBJ1-3; D is unresolved. Trimming removed 7 bases from V and 0 bases from J, with 10 bases in between. CDR3 size: 13 residues. CDR1 is GTSNPN, CDR2 SVGIG, per germline (reference sequence). In DNA form, the CDR3 reads TGTGCCTTAGACCGACTCTCTGGAAACACCATATATTTT. Translation gives CALDRLSGNTIYF.

The J gene is TRBJ2-2, the V gene TRBV3-1; 13 nucleotides agree with TRBD2. CDR3 length: 18 amino acids. Germline V lookup: CDR1 LGHDT, CDR2 YNNKEL (reference sequence). V was pared by 4 bases and J by 0 bases, with 5 bases of the junction left unmatched. The CDR3 is CASSRTTSGRPNTGELFF. The CDR3 coding sequence is TGTGCCAGCAGCCGGACGACTAGCGGGAGGCCGAACACCGGGGAGCTGTTTTTT. Variable domain in full (rest from reference TRBV3-1 and TRBJ2-2): DTAVSQTPKYLVTQMGNDKSIKCEQNLGHDTMYWYKQDSKKFLKIMFSYNNKELIINETVPNRFSPKSPDKAHLNLHINSLELGDSAVYFCASSRTTSGRPNTGELFFGEGSRLTVL.